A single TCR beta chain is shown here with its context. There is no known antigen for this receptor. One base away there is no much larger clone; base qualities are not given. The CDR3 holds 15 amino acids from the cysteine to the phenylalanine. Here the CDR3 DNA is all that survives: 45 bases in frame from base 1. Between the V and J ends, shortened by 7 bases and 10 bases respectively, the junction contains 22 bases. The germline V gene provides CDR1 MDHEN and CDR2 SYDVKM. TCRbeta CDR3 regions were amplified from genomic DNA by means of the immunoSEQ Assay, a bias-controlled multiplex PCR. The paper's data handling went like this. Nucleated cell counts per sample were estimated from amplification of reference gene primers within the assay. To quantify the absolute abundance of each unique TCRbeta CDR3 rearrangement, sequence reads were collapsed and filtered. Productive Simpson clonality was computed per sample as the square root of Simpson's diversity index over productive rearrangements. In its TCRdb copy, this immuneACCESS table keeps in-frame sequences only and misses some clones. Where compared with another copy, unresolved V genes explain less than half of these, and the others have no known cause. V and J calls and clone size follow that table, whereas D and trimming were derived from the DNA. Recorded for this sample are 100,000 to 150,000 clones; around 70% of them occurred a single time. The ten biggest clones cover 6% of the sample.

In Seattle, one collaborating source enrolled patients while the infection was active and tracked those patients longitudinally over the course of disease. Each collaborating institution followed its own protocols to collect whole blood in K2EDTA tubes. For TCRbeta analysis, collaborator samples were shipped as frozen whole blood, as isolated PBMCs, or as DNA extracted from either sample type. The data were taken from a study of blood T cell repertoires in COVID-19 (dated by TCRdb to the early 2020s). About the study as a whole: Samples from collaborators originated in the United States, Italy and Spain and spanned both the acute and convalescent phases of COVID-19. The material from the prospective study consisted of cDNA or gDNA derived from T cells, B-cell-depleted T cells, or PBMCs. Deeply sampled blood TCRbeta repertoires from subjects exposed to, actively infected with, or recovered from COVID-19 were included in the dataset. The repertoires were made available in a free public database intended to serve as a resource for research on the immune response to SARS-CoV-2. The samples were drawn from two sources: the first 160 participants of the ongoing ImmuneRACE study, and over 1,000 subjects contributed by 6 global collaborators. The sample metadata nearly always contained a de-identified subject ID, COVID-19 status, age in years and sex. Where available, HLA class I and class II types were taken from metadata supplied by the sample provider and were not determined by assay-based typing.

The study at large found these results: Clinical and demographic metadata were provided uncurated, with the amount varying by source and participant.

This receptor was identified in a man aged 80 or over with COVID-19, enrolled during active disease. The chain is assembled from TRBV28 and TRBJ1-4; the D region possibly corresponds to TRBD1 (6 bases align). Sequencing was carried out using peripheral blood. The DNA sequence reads TGTGCCAGCATCGCGAGGGGGTCCTACGAAGGAAAACTGTTTTTT. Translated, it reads CASIARGSYEGKLFF.